Sequencing of this T cell receptor (beta chain) was carried out in a study of beta chain features in type 1 diabetes. Notes on the study in general: When Type 1 diabetes patients were examined, their TCRB CDR3s proved moderately but significantly shorter in all four CD4+ subsets.

The authors reverse transcribed all of the isolated RNA, so sequencing captured expressed TCRB transcripts. TCRdb keeps only in-frame clones here, not all; method: immunoSEQ multiplex PCR. Counted here are 40,000 to 45,000 clones, approximately 70% occurring once; the ten biggest clones make up roughly 2.2%. The trim removed 8 bases at V and 2 bases at J, leaving 8 bases unmatched. The CDR3 has 14 amino acids. Germline values: CDR1 SGHNT, CDR2 YENEEA. As concerns this clone: The antigen remains undetermined.

The sequence was collected from a woman in her late teens or twenties with type 1 diabetes. Sequences were obtained from Tregs from blood. The rearrangement joins TRBV11-3 to TRBJ1-1, with TRBD1 matching 7 bases. The CDR3 loop reads CASSWGQRNTEAFF. The DNA of the CDR3 is TGTGCCAGCTCATGGGGACAGAGAAACACTGAAGCTTTCTTT.